These T cell receptor beta chains were read from a single sample in a study of cytomegalovirus exposure and HLA in healthy donors. The repertoire was sequenced with immunoSEQ multiplex PCR; TCRdb's copy has only in-frame clones and lacks some. The sample shows about 35,000 clones, and 3.5% to 5% sits with its ten largest clones. The sequenced material came from PBMCs. These receptors all stem from a woman aged 40 to 49 in good health and CMV-seropositive. CDR3s include the opening cysteine and the closing phenylalanine or tryptophan. The D gene is left open where the match is weak.

V gene	D gene	J gene	CDR3 DNA	CDR3 protein
TRBV4-2	TRBD2	TRBJ2-1	TGTGCCAGCAGCCAAGACACCGGACTAGCGGAGTACAATGAGCAGTTCTTC	CASSQDTGLAEYNEQFF
TRBV5-1	-	TRBJ1-1	TGCGCCAGCAGCTTTACAGGCACTGAAGCTTTCTTT	CASSFTGTEAFF
TRBV28	TRBD2	TRBJ2-7	TGTGCCAGCAGTTTAGTATGGGGGGGCGAGCAGTACTTC	CASSLVWGGEQYF
TRBV19	-	TRBJ2-7	TGTGCCAGTAGTCCGGGACTGTTCTACGAGCAGTACTTC	CASSPGLFYEQYF
TRBV2	TRBD1	TRBJ2-7	TGTGCCAGCAGTGCCGCGGGACAGGGGGACGAGCAGTACTTC	CASSAAGQGDEQYF
TRBV9	-	TRBJ2-2	TGTGCCAGCAGCGTAGTATTGGGCCAGGGTCACGGGGAGCTGTTTTTT	CASSVVLGQGHGELFF
TRBV18	-	TRBJ2-2	TGTGCCAGCTCACCGCCCTTCGACTCGCGGCCCGAGCTGTTTTTT	CASSPPFDSRPELFF
TRBV9	TRBD1	TRBJ2-2	TGTGCCAGCAGCGGAACAGGGGCCGGGGAGCTGTTTTTT	CASSGTGAGELFF
TRBV9	TRBD1	TRBJ2-3	TGTGCCAGCAGTGGGGACAGGGTTCGGACAGATACGCAGTATTTT	CASSGDRVRTDTQYF
TRBV19	TRBD2	TRBJ2-5	TGTGCCAGTAGTCAGGGGACTAGCGGCCCCGAGACCCAGTACTTC	CASSQGTSGPETQYF
TRBV11-1	-	TRBJ2-7	TGTGCCAGCAGCTTACCGTTTACAGGGCACGAGCAGTACTTC	CASSLPFTGHEQYF
TRBV18	-	TRBJ1-5	TGTGCCAGCTCACGGAGGGCAGAAAGTCAGCCCCAGCATTTT	CASSRRAESQPQHF
TRBV12-5	TRBD1	TRBJ1-5	TGTGCTAGTGGCCCACGGGAAGGGACAGGTCTTCAGCCCCAGCATTTT	CASGPREGTGLQPQHF
TRBV18	-	TRBJ2-7	TGTGCCAGCTCACCAAGGGGAAGCTCCTACGAGCAGTACTTC	CASSPRGSSYEQYF
TRBV5-4	TRBD1	TRBJ2-1	TGTGCCAGCGGAACAGGGGGCGCGGTTCATGAGCAGTTCTTC	CASGTGGAVHEQFF
TRBV6-5	-	TRBJ2-3	TGTGCCAGCGGGGGGTCTCGGAGGCCAGATACGCAGTATTTT	CASGGSRRPDTQYF
TRBV5-1	TRBD2	TRBJ2-7	TGCGCCAGCAGCTTGTCGTGGAGTTCCGGGACTATGACCTACGAGCAGTACTTC	CASSLSWSSGTMTYEQYF
TRBV10-1	TRBD1	TRBJ1-1	TGCGCCAGCTCCACCGGGACAGGGGCTGAAGCTTTCTTT	CASSTGTGAEAFF
TRBV7-9	TRBD2	TRBJ2-5	TGTGCCAGCAGCTTAGATGGGACTAGGTTTCGGGACGAGGAGACCCAGTACTTC	CASSLDGTRFRDEETQYF
TRBV7-2	TRBD1	TRBJ2-7	TGTGCCAGCAGCGACAGGGGGCTCGACGAGCAGTACTTC	CASSDRGLDEQYF
TRBV9	-	TRBJ2-2	TGTGCCAGCAGCGCAGGTAACACCGGGGAGCTGTTTTTT	CASSAGNTGELFF
TRBV4-1	-	TRBJ2-7	TGCGCCAGCAGCCCCTCGCCAGACTACGAGCAGTACTTC	CASSPSPDYEQYF
TRBV19	-	TRBJ1-2	TGTGCCAGTAGTTGGACAATCGACTATGGCTACACCTTC	CASSWTIDYGYTF
TRBV19	TRBD1	TRBJ2-7	TGTGCCAGTAGTTCACAGGGGGTCGGCGCCTACGAGCAGTACTTC	CASSSQGVGAYEQYF
TRBV27	-	TRBJ2-7	TGTGCCAGCAGTTTATCCTCGGACAGATGGGAGCAGTACTTC	CASSLSSDRWEQYF
TRBV18	TRBD2	TRBJ2-7	TGTGCCAGCTCACCACCCGGGACTAGCTCCCTTGATTCCTCCGAGCAGTACTTC	CASSPPGTSSLDSSEQYF
TRBV18	-	TRBJ2-1	TGTGCCAGCTCTACAGGGTCCTACAATGAGCAGTTCTTC	CASSTGSYNEQFF
TRBV18	TRBD1	TRBJ2-7	TGTGCCAGCTCACGGTTGGCCGGGACAGGAGCCTACGAGCAGTACTTC	CASSRLAGTGAYEQYF
TRBV29-1	-	TRBJ2-7	TGCAGCGCCACCGGGACTGGGGCCTACGAGCAGTACTTC	CSATGTGAYEQYF
TRBV4-3	-	TRBJ1-5	TGCGCCAGCAGCCCCGTTAGAGTGGACTATAGCAATCAGCCCCAGCATTTT	CASSPVRVDYSNQPQHF
TRBV4-1	TRBD2	TRBJ2-3	TGCGCCAGCAGCCATCCCGCGGGGGGGGTTAGAGATACGCAGTATTTT	CASSHPAGGVRDTQYF
TRBV29-1	-	TRBJ1-1	TGCAGCGTTGACCGCAGGGGAAGAAACACTGAAGCTTTCTTT	CSVDRRGRNTEAFF
TRBV18	-	TRBJ2-1	TGTGCCAGCTCACCATCGGGGAGTTCCTACAATGAGCAGTTCTTC	CASSPSGSSYNEQFF
TRBV27	-	TRBJ2-2	TGTGCCAGCAGCGCTACACCCCAGGGTTCCGGGGAGCTGTTTTTT	CASSATPQGSGELFF
TRBV19	TRBD1	TRBJ2-7	TGTGCCAGTAGTATAACTCCAACAGGGGGCTCAGTGCACGAGCAGTACTTC	CASSITPTGGSVHEQYF
TRBV5-4	-	TRBJ2-3	TGTGCCAGCAGCTTGGATGGGGGGGCGCGATCCGATACGCAGTATTTT	CASSLDGGARSDTQYF
TRBV6-1	-	TRBJ2-5	TGTGCCAGCGCTACGGGATCAAGGTGGGAGACCCAGTACTTC	CASATGSRWETQYF
TRBV4-1	-	TRBJ2-1	TGCGCCAGCAGCCAAGGCGAGGGTGAGCAGTTCTTC	CASSQGEGEQFF
TRBV10-1	-	TRBJ2-2	TGCGCCAGCAGTGATCTAGTTCCCGGGGAGCTGTTTTTT	CASSDLVPGELFF